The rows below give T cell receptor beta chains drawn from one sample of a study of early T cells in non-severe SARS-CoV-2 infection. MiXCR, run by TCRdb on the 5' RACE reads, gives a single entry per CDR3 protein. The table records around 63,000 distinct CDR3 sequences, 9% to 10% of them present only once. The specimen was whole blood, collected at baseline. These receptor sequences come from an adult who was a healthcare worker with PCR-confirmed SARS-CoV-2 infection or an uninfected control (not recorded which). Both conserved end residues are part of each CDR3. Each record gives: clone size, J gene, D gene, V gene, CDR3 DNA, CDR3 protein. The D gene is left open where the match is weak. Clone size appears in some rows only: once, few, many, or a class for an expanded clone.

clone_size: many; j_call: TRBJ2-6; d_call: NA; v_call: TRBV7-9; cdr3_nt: TGTGCCAGCAGCCCGGATGATAAGGGGTTTGGGGCCAACGTCCTGACTTTC; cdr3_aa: CASSPDDKGFGANVLTF
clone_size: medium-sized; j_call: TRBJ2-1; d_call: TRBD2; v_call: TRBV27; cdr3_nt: TGTGCCAGCAGTCCCGGACTAGCGGGAGTCTCCACACACAATGAGCAGTTCTTC; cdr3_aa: CASSPGLAGVSTHNEQFF
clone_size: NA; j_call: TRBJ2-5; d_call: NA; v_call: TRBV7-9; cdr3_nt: TGTGCCAGCAGCTTAGAGGGCAGTCGTGAGACCCAGTACTTC; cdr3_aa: CASSLEGSRETQYF
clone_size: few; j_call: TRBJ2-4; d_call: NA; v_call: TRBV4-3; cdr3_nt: TGCGCCAGCAGCCAAGAGTCACAGGGAGCCAAAAACATTCAGTACTTC; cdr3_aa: CASSQESQGAKNIQYF
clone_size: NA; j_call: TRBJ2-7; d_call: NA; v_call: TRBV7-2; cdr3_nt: TGTGCCAGCAGCTTCGGAGACAGGCGAGGGTCTGACGAGCAGTACTTC; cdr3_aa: CASSFGDRRGSDEQYF
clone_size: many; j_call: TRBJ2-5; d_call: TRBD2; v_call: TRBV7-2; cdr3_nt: TGTGCCAGCAGCCTGGGACTAACCCTGGGGGAGACCCAGTACTTC; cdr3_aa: CASSLGLTLGETQYF
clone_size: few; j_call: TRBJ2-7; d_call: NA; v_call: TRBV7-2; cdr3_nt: TGTGCCAGCAGCTTAGTACCTGCTACTCCTTCCTACGAGCAGTACTTC; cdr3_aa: CASSLVPATPSYEQYF
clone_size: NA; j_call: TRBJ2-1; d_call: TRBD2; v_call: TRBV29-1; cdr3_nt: TGCATCGTCGGACTAGCGGGAGGGATCTCCTACAATGAGCAGTTCTTC; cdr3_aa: CIVGLAGGISYNEQFF
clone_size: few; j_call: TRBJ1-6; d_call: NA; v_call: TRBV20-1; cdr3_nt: TGCAGTGCTAGAGTCTCAGAGAATTCACCCCTCCACTTT; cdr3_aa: CSARVSENSPLHF
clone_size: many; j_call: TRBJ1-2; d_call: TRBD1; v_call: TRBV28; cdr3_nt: TGTGCCAGCAGTCGGACAGGGAACGGCTACACCTTC; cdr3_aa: CASSRTGNGYTF
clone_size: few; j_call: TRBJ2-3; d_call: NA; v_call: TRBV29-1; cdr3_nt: TGCAGCGTGACGATGGGAGATACGCAGTATTTT; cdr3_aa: CSVTMGDTQYF
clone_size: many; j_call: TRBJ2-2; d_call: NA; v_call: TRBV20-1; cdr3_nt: TGCAGTGCTAGAGCGGCGGCAGAAGTCGGGGAGCTGTTTTTT; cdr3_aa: CSARAAAEVGELFF
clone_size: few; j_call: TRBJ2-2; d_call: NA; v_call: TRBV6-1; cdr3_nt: TGTGCCAGCTGCGCGGACACGGGGAACACCGGGGAGCTGTTTTTT; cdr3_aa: CASCADTGNTGELFF
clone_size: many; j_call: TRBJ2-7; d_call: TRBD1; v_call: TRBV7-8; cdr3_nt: TGTGCCAGCAGCTCGGGACAGGCTAGCTCCTACGAGCAGTACTTC; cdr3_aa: CASSSGQASSYEQYF
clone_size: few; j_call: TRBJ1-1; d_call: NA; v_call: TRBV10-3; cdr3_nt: TGTGCCATCACCGCAGGGACGGGGAACACTGAAGCTTTCTTT; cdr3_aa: CAITAGTGNTEAFF
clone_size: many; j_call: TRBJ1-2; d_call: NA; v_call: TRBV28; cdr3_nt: TGTGCCAGCAGTTTCAGCCTGGGCTACACCTTC; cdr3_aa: CASSFSLGYTF
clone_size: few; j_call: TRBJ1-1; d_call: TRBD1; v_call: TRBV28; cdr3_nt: TGTGCCAGCACATCCGGGACAGCGAACACTGAAGCTTTCTTT; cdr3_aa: CASTSGTANTEAFF
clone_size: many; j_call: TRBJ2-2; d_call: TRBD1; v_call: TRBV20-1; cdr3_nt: TGCAGTGCAAGTAGGGACAGTGTCCCCGGGGAGCTGTTTTTT; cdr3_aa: CSASRDSVPGELFF
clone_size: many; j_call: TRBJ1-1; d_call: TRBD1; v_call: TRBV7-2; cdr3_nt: TGTGCCAGCAGCCCCGACAGGGGACCTGAAGCTTTCTTT; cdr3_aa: CASSPDRGPEAFF
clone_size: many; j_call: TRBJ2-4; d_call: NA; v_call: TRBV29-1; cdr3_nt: TGCAGCGTTGATCTGGGGTCGGACAAAAACATTCAGTACTTC; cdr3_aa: CSVDLGSDKNIQYF
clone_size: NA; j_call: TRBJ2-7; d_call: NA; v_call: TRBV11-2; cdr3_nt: TGTGCCAGCAGCTTTAAATCCCGATCCTACGAGCAGTACTTC; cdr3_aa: CASSFKSRSYEQYF
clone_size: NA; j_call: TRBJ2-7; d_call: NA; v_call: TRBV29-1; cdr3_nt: TGCAGCGTTGAATCCGGGTCAGCCACCTACGAGCAGTACTTC; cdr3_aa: CSVESGSATYEQYF
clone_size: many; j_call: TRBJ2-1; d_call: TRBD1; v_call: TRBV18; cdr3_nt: TGTGCCAGCTCTCTCTACAGGGGGCTCAGGGACAATGAGCAGTTCTTC; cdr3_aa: CASSLYRGLRDNEQFF
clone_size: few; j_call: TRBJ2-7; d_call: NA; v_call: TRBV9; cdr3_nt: TGTGCCAGCAGCGTAGCTTTTTCCTCCTACGAGCAGTACTTC; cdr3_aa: CASSVAFSSYEQYF
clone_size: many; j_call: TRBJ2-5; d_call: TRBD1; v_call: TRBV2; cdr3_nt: TGTGCCAGCAGTCCCCCGACAGGGACAGAGACCCAGTACTTC; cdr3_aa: CASSPPTGTETQYF
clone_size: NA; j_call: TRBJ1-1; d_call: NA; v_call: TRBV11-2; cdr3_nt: TGTGCCAGCAGCTTAACAAGAGTTGAGAACACTGAAGCTTTCTTT; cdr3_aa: CASSLTRVENTEAFF
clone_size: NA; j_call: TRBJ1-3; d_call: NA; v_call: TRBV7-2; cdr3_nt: TGTGCCAGCAGCCCACAGGGTTTTAGCTCTGGAAACACCATATATTTT; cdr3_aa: CASSPQGFSSGNTIYF
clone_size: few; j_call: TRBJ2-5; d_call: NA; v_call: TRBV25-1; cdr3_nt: TGTGCCAGCAGTGAAATGAGGGACACCCTGGGGGAGACCCAGTACTTC; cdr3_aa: CASSEMRDTLGETQYF
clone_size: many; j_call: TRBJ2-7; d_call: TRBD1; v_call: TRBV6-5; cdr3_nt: TGTGCCAGCAGAACAACAGGGGGCGAGGCATCCTACGAGCAGTACTTC; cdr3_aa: CASRTTGGEASYEQYF
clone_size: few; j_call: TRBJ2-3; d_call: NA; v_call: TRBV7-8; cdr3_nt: TGTGCCAGCAGCTTAGGAGTCCGGGGAGATACGCAGTATTTT; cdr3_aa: CASSLGVRGDTQYF
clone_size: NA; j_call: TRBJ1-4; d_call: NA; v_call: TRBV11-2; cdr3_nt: TGTGCCAGCAGCTTGGGGGGTGCGGGAAAACTGTTTTTT; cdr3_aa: CASSLGGAGKLFF
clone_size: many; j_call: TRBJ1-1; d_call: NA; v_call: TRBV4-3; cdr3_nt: TGCGCCAGCAGCCTGGATCAGGGATCTGAAGCTTTCTTT; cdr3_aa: CASSLDQGSEAFF
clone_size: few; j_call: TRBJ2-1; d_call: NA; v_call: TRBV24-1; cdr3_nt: TGTGCCACCAGTCCCGCAGGAACTAGCCTTGGGGAGCAGTTCTTC; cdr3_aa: CATSPAGTSLGEQFF
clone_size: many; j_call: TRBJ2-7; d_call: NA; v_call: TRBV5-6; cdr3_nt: TGTGCCAGCAGCCTTGGGAGCTCCTACGAGCAGTACTTC; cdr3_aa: CASSLGSSYEQYF
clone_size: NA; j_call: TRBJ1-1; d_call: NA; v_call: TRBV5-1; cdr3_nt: TGCGCCAGCAGCTTGAGAGAGCCGCGGTCGAACACTGAAGCTTTCTTT; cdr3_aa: CASSLREPRSNTEAFF
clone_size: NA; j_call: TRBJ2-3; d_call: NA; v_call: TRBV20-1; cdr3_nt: TGCAGTGGGGGTCTCTCCCGGGATACGCAGTATTTT; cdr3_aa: CSGGLSRDTQYF
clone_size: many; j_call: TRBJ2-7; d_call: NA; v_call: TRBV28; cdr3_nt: TGTGCCAGCAGATCATCCTACGAGCAGTACTTC; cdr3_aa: CASRSSYEQYF
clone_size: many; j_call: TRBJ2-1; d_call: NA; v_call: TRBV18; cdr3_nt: TGTGCCAGCTCACCGCCCGGAGAGCAGTTCTTC; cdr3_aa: CASSPPGEQFF
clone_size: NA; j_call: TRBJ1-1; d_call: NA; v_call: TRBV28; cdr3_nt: TGTGCCAGCAGTTTACTTTTGATGAACACTGAAGCTTTCTTT; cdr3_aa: CASSLLLMNTEAFF
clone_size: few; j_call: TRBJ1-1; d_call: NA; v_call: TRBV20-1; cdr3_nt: TGCAGTGCTAGCATAGGGGGAATGAACACTGAAGCTTTCTTT; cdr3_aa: CSASIGGMNTEAFF
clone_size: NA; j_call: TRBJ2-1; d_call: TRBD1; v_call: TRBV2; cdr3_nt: TGTGCCAGCAGTGTCCTCCGACAGGGGAGGAACAATGAGCAGTTCTTC; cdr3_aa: CASSVLRQGRNNEQFF
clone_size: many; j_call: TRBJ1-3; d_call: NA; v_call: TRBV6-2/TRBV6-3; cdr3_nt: TGTGCCAGCAGCGCTACGCGGGGAGCTGGAAACACCATATATTTT; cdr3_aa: CASSATRGAGNTIYF
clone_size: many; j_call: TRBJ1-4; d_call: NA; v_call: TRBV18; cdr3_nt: TGTGCCAGCTCACCCCGGACCCATCGGGGTGGTGAAAAACTGTTTTTT; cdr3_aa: CASSPRTHRGGEKLFF
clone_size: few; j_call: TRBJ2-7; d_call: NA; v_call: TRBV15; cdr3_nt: TGTGCCACCAGCGACGACTGGTCCTACGAGCAGTACTTC; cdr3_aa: CATSDDWSYEQYF
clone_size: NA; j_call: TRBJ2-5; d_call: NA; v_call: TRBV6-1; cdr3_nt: TGTGCCAGCAGGCTACAGACCCAGTACTTC; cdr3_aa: CASRLQTQYF
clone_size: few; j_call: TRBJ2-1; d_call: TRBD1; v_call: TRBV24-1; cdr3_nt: TGTGCCACCAGCGAGACAGGGGGCAGTTACAATGAGCAGTTCTTC; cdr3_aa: CATSETGGSYNEQFF
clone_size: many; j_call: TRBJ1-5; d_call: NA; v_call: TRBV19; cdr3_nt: TGTGCCAGTAGTATCTCGCCGACCGGGAGACCCGATCAGCCCCAGCATTTT; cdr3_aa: CASSISPTGRPDQPQHF
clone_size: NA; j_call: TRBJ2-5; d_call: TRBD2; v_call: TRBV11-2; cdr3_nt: TGTGCCAGCAGCTCCAGACTAGCGGTCCAAGAGACCCAGTACTTC; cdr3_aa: CASSSRLAVQETQYF